This TCR beta chain was observed in a study of blood T cells in healthy people across ages (dated by TCRdb to 2013 to 2016). In the study overall: In model experiments, template switching captured about one uniquely barcoded TCR beta cDNA molecule for every two T cells. To track age-related changes in TCR beta repertoire diversity, the study relied on deep sequencing normalized with unique cDNA molecular identifiers. Four age groups were formed from the donors: young (average about 15 years), middle-aged (approximately 41), aged (62) and long-lived (more than 75). To avoid experimental bias, donors of different ages were distributed randomly across sequencing lanes. For two donors (one aged 18 to 29 and one aged 80 or older), the study analyzed two additional independent replicas of 1 million unique cDNA reads from the same blood draw. What the study reported, not specific to this receptor: Donor CMV infection status was unknown, potentially confounding age-related changes in expanded clonotypes. Compared with the aged group, more naive CD4+ T cells, fewer expanded clones and increased TCR diversity were shown by the long-lived group, suggesting age selection. Observed TCR beta diversity per million T cells fell roughly linearly with age, and a significant reduction was already apparent by age roughly 41. Estimates of total diversity from one million sequenced T cells were regarded as lower bounds and underestimates. Because profiling used bulk unsorted PBMCs, naive and antigen-experienced compartments could not be compared conclusively. The percentage of naive T cells measured by flow cytometry correlated strongly with observed TCR beta diversity.

The method was 5' RACE. The sequencer was an Illumina HiSeq 2500. A second PCR of roughly 6 to 11 cycles was run with a J-beta primer mix and a sample-barcoded 5' primer. A template-switch 5' adaptor carrying 12 random nucleotides introduced a unique molecular identifier onto each TCR beta cDNA molecule. Each sample yielded at least 3 million CDR3-containing paired-end reads. All of the RNA was converted into first-strand cDNA using the Mint cDNA synthesis kit, with a TRBC-specific oligonucleotide serving as the primer. Following uracil-DNA glycosylase treatment, a first 18-cycle PCR with universal primers M1SS and BC2_uni_R was performed on all cDNA. The published analysis was carried out like this. Each sample was normalized by randomly selecting 1 million high-quality reads, each carrying a distinct molecular identifier. Instead of being binned into consensus sequences, reads with shared molecular identifiers were discarded. MiTCR, run with a Q25 quality threshold and the strictest error-elimination algorithm, handled CDR3 identification, clonotype clustering and error correction. A nonparametric unseen species model using Euler transformation provided a lower-bound estimate of total TCR beta diversity. The public reads were reanalyzed by TCRdb: fastp trimming at Q25, MiXCR alignment, in-frame beta chains only. One record per CDR3 amino acid sequence lists the most common genes and DNA. The V and J calls were determined by TCRdb, not by the authors. The sample records about 1.4 million distinct CDR3 sequences, approximately 59% of which are singletons. In total, the top ten clones hold 5% to 7% of the sample.

This clonotype showed up just a few times. The antigen this receptor binds is unknown. No much larger clonotype is one base removed from it; base qualities were not supplied. The CDR3, from cysteine to phenylalanine, totals 16 residues. The only DNA kept is the CDR3, 48 bases in frame from the first base. Trimming removed 2 bases from V and 4 bases from J, leaving 18 bases between the germline ends. The germline V gene provides CDR1 SGHRS and CDR2 YFSETQ. Systemically healthy Caucasian individuals from Russia, roughly 40 in total and aged about 6 to 95 years, were included as donors. Around 10 milliliters of peripheral blood were collected from each donor into EDTA-treated Vacutainer tubes. Ficoll-Paque density-gradient centrifugation was used to isolate PBMCs, with at least 7 million per sample. Trizol reagent was used to extract total RNA from PBMCs, with at least 5 micrograms per sample. Naive CD45RAhigh/CD27high T cell percentages were measured by flow cytometry on a PBMC aliquot from every donor.

Sequencing used blood. The sequence joins TRBV5-1 to TRBJ1-2; 5 matching bases give a weak D call of TRBD1. The clonotype was recovered from a young man in good health. The CDR3 corresponds to CASSLSLGADGYGYTF. The DNA is as follows: TGCGCCAGCAGCTTAAGTTTAGGGGCGGACGGCTATGGCTACACCTTC. Reference TRBV5-1 and TRBJ1-2 genes cover what lies past the CDR3, so the full variable domain is KAGVTQTPRYLIKTRGQQVTLSCSPISGHRSVSWYQQTPGQGLQFLFEYFSETQRNKGNFPGRFSGRQFSNSRSEMNVSTLELGDSALYLCASSLSLGADGYGYTFGSGTRLTVV.